The clone carrying this T cell receptor (beta chain) occurred a few times. No antigen is known for it. Patients showing uncontrolled infection, other autoimmune disease, pregnancy or lactation were ineligible. These data come from a study of T cells in Graves' hyperthyroidism and ophthalmopathy. Regions amplified from RNA transcripts were the TCR beta CDR3 regions. A first-round RT-PCR of the TCR CDR3 used the HTBI primer set. TCRdb re-derived calls from the multiplex PCR reads in MiXCR, one entry per CDR3 protein. The repertoire has 400,000 or so distinct CDR3 sequences, around 15% of them found once; the top ten carry about 21%. Study-wide findings and caveats: The model identified upcoming ophthalmopathy a median approximately 6.5 months ahead of onset. In the analysis, a 13 V-J model separated ophthalmopathy from stable hyperthyroidism. Blood also carried most thyroid clonotypes expanded above 0.001.

This CDR3 spans 14 amino acids. V trimming: 6 bases; J trimming: 1 base; junction bases outside the gene matches: 2. CDR1 is ENHRY, CDR2 SYGVKD, per germline. Sequencing used blood. This clonotype was sampled from a woman aged 55-75 years with Graves' ophthalmopathy. This chain uses TRBV10-3 with TRBJ2-2, with 7 positions matching TRBD1. As DNA, the CDR3 is TGTGCCATCAGGAGGACAGGGAACACCGGGGAGCTGTTTTTT. It yields the protein CAIRRTGNTGELFF.